This TCR beta chain was obtained from a study of cytotoxic CD8 clonotypes in ibrutinib-treated CLL. Findings and caveats of the study: Clonality rose at ibrutinib response and fell back toward baseline at progression. Few clonotypes were public, and these shrank or held steady under treatment.

Frozen PBMC stocks contributed around 1.8 micrograms of genomic DNA to the TCR beta libraries. Method: immunoSEQ multiplex PCR; TCRdb's copy keeps in-frame clones and lacks some. The sample carries roughly 150,000 clones, roughly four fifths recorded once. This clone was recorded once. The antigen is not known. The CDR3 is 12 residues long. Trimming took off 6 bases at V and 1 base at J, with 7 bases between the two ends. Germline V CDR1 and CDR2: MGHDK, SYGVNS. V gene TRBV25-1 combines with J gene TRBJ2-7; tentative D call: TRBD1 (6 bases). The sequence was obtained from a human donor with chronic lymphocytic leukemia. Material: PBMCs, obtained after 24 months of ibrutinib treatment. The CDR3 loop reads CASRQGSYEQYF. The CDR3 region has the DNA TGTGCCAGCAGACAGGGATCCTACGAGCAGTACTTC.